A single TCR beta chain is shown here with its context. This clone has just a few counts. The antigen it binds to is not known. Base quality data are lacking; no much larger clone is found one base away. The entire amount of isolated RNA was reverse transcribed using the High Capacity cDNA Reverse Transcription Kit, so the sequenced TCRB transcripts were expressed ones. Deep immunoSEQ sequencing was performed on naive, central memory and regulatory T cell samples, with an average of around 3.4 million total reads per sample. Sorted cells were lysed in RLT buffer, and RNA was extracted using DNase-treated RNeasy Micro or Mini kits according to cell number. To prevent cross-contamination, each cell subset was processed individually, whereas patient and healthy donor samples were processed jointly. The immunoSEQ multiplex PCR was used to amplify TCRB sequences from cDNA, yielding 87-bp fragments that span the CDR3 region. Amplicons were sequenced on the Illumina HiSeq platform. As for the original processing: PCR bias was computationally corrected using synthetic template baselines, reads within Hamming distance 2 were collapsed, and singletons that could not be merged were discarded. By aligning reads against IMGT, V, D and J genes, CDR3 length, and insertions or deletions at six rearrangement sites were assigned. Within each subset, clonotype counts were normalized to the number of sorted cells before true diversity and Gini coefficients were calculated with the tcR R package. Repertoire sharing was quantified using the overlap coefficient calculated on TCRB nucleotide sequences. In TCRdb, the immuneACCESS table is reduced to in-frame sequences with V and J assigned. These tables do not hold every clone; where another copy was compared, an unresolved V gene accounts for under half, and the others remain unexplained. That table gives V, J and clone size, and the DNA gave D and trimming. The sample includes about 180,000 clones, with approximately 13% observed a single time. Roughly 0.6% of the sample is held by the ten biggest clonotypes.

The record originates from a study of beta chain features in type 1 diabetes (dated by TCRdb to between 2018 and 2020). Some background on the complete study: No differences in mean age, gender distribution, total cell number or subset yield were found between patients and healthy donors. A total of some 100,000,000 sorted cells were examined across all samples, and a strong correlation was observed between cell number per subset and RNA yield. The study compared the TCRB repertoires of sorted circulating CD4+ T cell subsets in recently diagnosed type 1 diabetes patients with those in matched healthy donors. Regulatory and stem cell-like memory subsets were obtained from only 8 patients and roughly eight healthy donors, while naive and central memory subsets were obtained from all 30 or so donors.

A single peripheral blood draw of about 120 mL on average was collected from each donor into heparinised tubes. Using a panel that included CD45RO, CCR7, CD25, CD127, CD95 and CD27, naive, central memory, regulatory and stem cell-like memory CD4+ T cells were sorted on a BD FACSAria II. All sorted populations exceeded 95% purity. Right away, PBMCs were isolated by Lymphoprep density gradient centrifugation and were stained directly, with no culture step. Samples were stained and sorted in pairs, with one healthy donor and one patient per experiment, so that batch effects were minimized. The CDR3 contains 11 residues, cysteine and phenylalanine counted. Only the CDR3 portion is preserved as DNA: 33 bases, with reading frame beginning at the first base. V sheds 7 bases and J sheds 7 bases, leaving 10 bases between their ends. Per the germline V gene, SNHLY is the CDR1 and FYNNEI is the CDR2. What the work shows at the level of the full study, not this receptor alone: Sequencing cDNA rather than genomic DNA could over-represent highly expressing activated cells, although activation and CD3 levels did not differ between groups. PCR might favor shorter templates, but patient and control samples were amplified and corrected together, so any skew would affect both groups equally. Naive, central memory and regulatory TCRB repertoires appeared to be more alike among patients than among healthy donors. At VDJ recombination sites, type 1 diabetes patients had fewer insertions and more deleted nucleotides, which implies abnormalities in thymic rearrangement. A moderate but significant shortening of TCRB CDR3 length was observed in type 1 diabetes patients in all four CD4+ subsets. Because small numbers of individuals were included in the HLA sub-analyses, any influence of HLA type on TCRB rearrangement was left unresolved.

Sample: central memory CD4+ T cells from blood. This receptor was identified in a woman aged 18 to 35 in good health. The V gene is TRBV2 and the J gene is TRBJ2-5, with a weak D call of TRBD2 (6 bases match). The nucleotide sequence reads TGTGCCAGCACCCTGGGGGGGACCCAGTACTTC. Translated, this gives CASTLGGTQYF.